These T cell receptor beta chains were read from a single sample in a study of cytomegalovirus exposure and HLA in healthy donors. TCRdb keeps only in-frame clones here, not all; method: immunoSEQ multiplex PCR. The table has just over 150,000 clones, roughly 82% seen once; the top ten hold about 7.1%. The sequenced material came from PBMCs. All receptors come from a woman aged 45 to 65 in good health and CMV-seropositive. Both conserved end residues are part of each CDR3. D genes are given only for firm matches. Size is stated for part of the rows, as once, few or many counts, or as a class when the clone is expanded.

TRBJ1-1,-,-,TRBV4-2,CASSQQSVNTEAFF,TGTGCCAGCAGCCAACAGTCAGTGAACACTGAAGCTTTCTTT
TRBJ1-4,-,-,TRBV5-1,CASSFGGTNEKLFF,TGCGCCAGCAGCTTCGGGGGGACTAATGAAAAACTGTTTTTT
TRBJ2-1,TRBD2,-,TRBV27,CASSFRTSGVDEQFF,TGTGCCAGCAGTTTCAGGACTAGCGGGGTGGATGAGCAGTTCTTC
TRBJ2-7,-,-,TRBV19,CARSIPRKTYF,TGTGCCAGATCAATTCCCAGGAAGACGTACTTC
TRBJ2-2,TRBD2,-,TRBV5-1,CASSLTSGGVPGELFF,TGCGCCAGCAGCTTGACTAGCGGGGGGGTCCCCGGGGAGCTGTTTTTT
TRBJ1-2,TRBD1,few,TRBV2,CASRPGQGSSTF,TGTGCCAGCAGACCCGGACAGGGATCGAGTACCTTC
TRBJ1-2,-,-,TRBV28,CASSLGQINYGYTF,TGTGCCAGCAGTCTCGGACAGATTAACTATGGCTACACCTTC
TRBJ2-7,-,-,TRBV6-5,CASSSFWRDEQYF,TGTGCCAGCAGTTCTTTCTGGAGGGACGAGCAGTACTTC
TRBJ2-7,TRBD1,-,TRBV7-9,CASSLGRGQGSYEQYF,TGTGCCAGCAGCTTAGGGAGGGGACAGGGATCCTACGAGCAGTACTTC
TRBJ1-5,TRBD1,-,TRBV6-6,CASSYTGDSNQPQHF,TGTGCCAGCAGTTACACAGGGGATAGCAATCAGCCCCAGCATTTT
TRBJ2-3,TRBD2,-,TRBV28,CASSTVSGGTLTDTQYF,TGTGCCAGCAGTACCGTTAGCGGGGGAACACTCACAGATACGCAGTATTTT
TRBJ2-2,TRBD2,-,TRBV6-1,CASSEFGLAGVTGELFF,TGTGCCAGCAGTGAATTTGGACTAGCGGGGGTGACCGGGGAGCTGTTTTTT
TRBJ1-1,-,-,TRBV5-6,CASSPGSSEAFF,TGTGCCAGCAGCCCCGGTTCCTCTGAAGCTTTCTTT
TRBJ2-7,-,-,TRBV7-2,CASSLEDRGINEQYF,TGTGCCAGCAGCTTAGAGGACAGAGGGATAAACGAGCAGTACTTC
TRBJ1-6,-,-,TRBV2,CASTESNSPLHF,TGTGCCAGCACAGAAAGTAATTCACCCCTCCACTTT
TRBJ2-1,TRBD2,-,TRBV5-1,CASSYWGRGANNEQFF,TGCGCCAGCAGCTACTGGGGGCGGGGGGCCAACAATGAGCAGTTCTTC
TRBJ2-5,TRBD1,-,TRBV4-1,CASSLQGTQETQYF,TGCGCCAGCAGTTTACAGGGGACGCAAGAGACCCAGTACTTC
TRBJ2-6,-,once,TRBV15,CATNRGRGGANVLTF,TGTGCCACCAACAGAGGACGGGGGGGGGCCAACGTCCTGACTTTC
TRBJ1-6,-,-,TRBV7-2,CASSKLSRTLHF,TGTGCCAGCAGCAAACTGTCTAGGACCCTCCACTTT
TRBJ2-3,-,-,TRBV19,CASETGSGADTQYF,TGTGCCAGTGAGACGGGATCGGGGGCAGATACGCAGTATTTT
TRBJ2-7,TRBD1,-,TRBV19,CASSGGQGNEQYF,TGTGCCAGTAGTGGTGGACAGGGGAACGAGCAGTACTTC
TRBJ1-1,TRBD1,-,TRBV25-1,CASSDPWGDSEAFF,TGTGCCAGCAGTGACCCCTGGGGGGACAGTGAAGCTTTCTTT
TRBJ2-1,-,-,TRBV5-8,CASSLAVTAWANEQFF,TGTGCCAGCAGCTTGGCCGTCACGGCTTGGGCGAATGAGCAGTTCTTC
TRBJ2-2,TRBD1,-,TRBV7-9,CASSGQGNTGELFF,TGTGCCAGCAGCGGACAGGGGAACACCGGGGAGCTGTTTTTT
TRBJ2-1,-,-,TRBV6-5,CASSYSADNEQFF,TGTGCCAGCAGTTACTCGGCAGACAATGAGCAGTTCTTC
TRBJ2-7,-,-,TRBV18,CASTTGIKGAYEQYF,TGTGCCAGCACGACGGGAATCAAAGGTGCCTACGAGCAGTACTTC